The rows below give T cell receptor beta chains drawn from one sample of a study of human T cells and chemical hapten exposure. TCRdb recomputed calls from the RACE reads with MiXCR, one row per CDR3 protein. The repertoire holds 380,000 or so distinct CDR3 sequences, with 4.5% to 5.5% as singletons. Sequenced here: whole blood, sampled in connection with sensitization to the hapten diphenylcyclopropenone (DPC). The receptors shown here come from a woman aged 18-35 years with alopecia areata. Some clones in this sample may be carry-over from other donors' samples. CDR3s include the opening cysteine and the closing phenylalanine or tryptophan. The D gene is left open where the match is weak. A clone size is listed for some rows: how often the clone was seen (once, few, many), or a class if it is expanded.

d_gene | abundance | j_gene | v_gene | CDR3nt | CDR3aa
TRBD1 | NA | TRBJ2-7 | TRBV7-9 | TGTGCCAGCAGCCTAGACAGGGAACGGAGCTCCTACGAGCAGTACTTC | CASSLDRERSSYEQYF
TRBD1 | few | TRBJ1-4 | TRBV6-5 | TGTGCCAGCAGTTTGGACAGGGGGCAAGAAAAACTGTTTTTT | CASSLDRGQEKLFF
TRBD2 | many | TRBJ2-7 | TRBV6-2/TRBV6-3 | TGTGCCAGCGGACTTAGCGGGAGGGACCTGCTCGAGCAGTACTTC | CASGLSGRDLLEQYF
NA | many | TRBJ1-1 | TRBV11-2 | TGTGCCAGCAGCTTATCCAGGGAAACTGAAGCTTTCTTT | CASSLSRETEAFF
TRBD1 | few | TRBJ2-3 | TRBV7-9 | TGTGCCAGCAGCGCAGACAGGGGGCATCTTGCAGATACGCAGTATTTT | CASSADRGHLADTQYF
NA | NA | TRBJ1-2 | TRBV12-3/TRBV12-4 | TGTGCCAGCAGTTTTACAGGTTCCTATGGCTACACCTTC | CASSFTGSYGYTF
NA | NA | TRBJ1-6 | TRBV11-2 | TGTGCCAGCAGCTTTTCAGGGAAGTCACCCCTCCACTTT | CASSFSGKSPLHF
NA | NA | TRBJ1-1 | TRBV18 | TGTGCCAGCTCACCCCGGGACCTGGCAACTGAAGCTTTCTTT | CASSPRDLATEAFF
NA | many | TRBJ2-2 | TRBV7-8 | TGTGCCAGCAAGCGTTGGGAGAACACCGGGGAGCTGTTTTTT | CASKRWENTGELFF
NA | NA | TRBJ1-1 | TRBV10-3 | TGTGCCATCAGTGAGTCGGGCGGCGGTTCTGAAGCTTTCTTT | CAISESGGGSEAFF
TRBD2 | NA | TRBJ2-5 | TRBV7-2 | TGTGCCAGCAGCACCTCACTAGCGGGGGGGCAAGAGACCCAGTACTTC | CASSTSLAGGQETQYF
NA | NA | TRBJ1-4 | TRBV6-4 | TGTGCCAGCAGGGAAACAGGGGAAAAACTGTTTTTT | CASRETGEKLFF
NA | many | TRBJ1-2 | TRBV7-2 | TGTGCCAGCAGCTTAGACCAGGGCGCGGCTCGCTATGGCTACACCTTC | CASSLDQGAARYGYTF
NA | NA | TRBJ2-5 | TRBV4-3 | TGCGCCAGCAGCCAAGATGCTCAAGGGACCCAGTACTTC | CASSQDAQGTQYF
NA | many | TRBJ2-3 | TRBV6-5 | TGTGCCAGCAGTTACCTCAGGGGCGGCACAGATACGCAGTATTTT | CASSYLRGGTDTQYF
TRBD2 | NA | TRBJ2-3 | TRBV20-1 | TGCAGTGCTAGAGCGAGGACTAGCGGGGGTCACACAGATACGCAGTATTTT | CSARARTSGGHTDTQYF
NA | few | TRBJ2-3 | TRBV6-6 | TGTGCCAGCAGTTATGGGTGGACGTCGGGAGATACGCAGTATTTT | CASSYGWTSGDTQYF
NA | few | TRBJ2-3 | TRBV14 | TGTGCCAGCAGCCAGGAATTCACAGATACGCAGTATTTT | CASSQEFTDTQYF
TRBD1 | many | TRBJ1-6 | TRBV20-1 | TGCAGTGCTAGAGGGCGACAGGGGCTCGATAATTCACCCCTCCACTTT | CSARGRQGLDNSPLHF
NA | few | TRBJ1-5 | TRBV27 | TGTGCCAGCAGTTTACAGAAGGAGACTCAGCCCCAGCATTTT | CASSLQKETQPQHF
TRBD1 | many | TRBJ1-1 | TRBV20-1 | TGCAGTGCTAGAGATCAGACAGGGGGCACTGAAGCTTTCTTT | CSARDQTGGTEAFF
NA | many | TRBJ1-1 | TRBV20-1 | TGCAGTGCTAGGGGAAGAGGAGCGGGGAGCACTGAAGCTTTCTTT | CSARGRGAGSTEAFF
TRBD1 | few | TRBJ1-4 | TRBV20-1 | TGCAGTGCTAGGGAGACAGGGTGGAATGAAAAACTGTTTTTT | CSARETGWNEKLFF